The T cell receptor beta chain under discussion was sequenced for a study of cytomegalovirus exposure and HLA in healthy donors. With regard to this clone: Antigen specificity is unknown.

Vbeta (60) and Jbeta (13) primers were used in the PCR. The assay was immunoSEQ multiplex PCR, and TCRdb's table has in-frame clones only and misses some. The profile shows 30,000 to 40,000 clones, about nine tenths of them singletons. The CDR3 is made up of 13 amino acids. Germline values: CDR1 MNHNS, CDR2 SASEGT. The study's findings and limits: Common viral pathogens seemed to be connected with several of the most significant clusters, according to a later analysis.

The V gene is TRBV6-1, the J gene TRBJ2-5, with 7 bases aligning to TRBD1. The assigned J gene may be wrong: the sequence end matches TRBJ2-7 better. The receptor's source is a woman between 40 and 55 years old in good health and CMV-seropositive. The specimen was PBMCs. The CDR3 sequence: CASSENRGYEQYF. CDR3 nucleotide sequence: TGTGCCAGCAGTGAGAACAGGGGTTACGAGCAGTACTTC.